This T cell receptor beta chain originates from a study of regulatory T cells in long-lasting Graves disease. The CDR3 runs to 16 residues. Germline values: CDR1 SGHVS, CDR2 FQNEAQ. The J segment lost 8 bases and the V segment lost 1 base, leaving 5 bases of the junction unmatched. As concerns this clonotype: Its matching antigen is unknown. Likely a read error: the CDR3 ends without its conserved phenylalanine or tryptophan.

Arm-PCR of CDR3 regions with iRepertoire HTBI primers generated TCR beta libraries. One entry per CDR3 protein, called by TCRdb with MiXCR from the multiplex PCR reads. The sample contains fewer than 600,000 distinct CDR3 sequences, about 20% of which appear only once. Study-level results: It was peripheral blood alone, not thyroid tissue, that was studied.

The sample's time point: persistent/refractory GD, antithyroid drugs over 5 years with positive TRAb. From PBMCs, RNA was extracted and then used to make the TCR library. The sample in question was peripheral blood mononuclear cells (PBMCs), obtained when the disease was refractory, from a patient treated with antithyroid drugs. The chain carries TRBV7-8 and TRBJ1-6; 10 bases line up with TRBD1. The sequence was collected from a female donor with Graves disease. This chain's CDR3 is CASSLESGQGYSPLHS. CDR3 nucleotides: TGTGCCAGCAGCTTAGAGTCGGGACAGGGGTATTCACCCCTCCACTCT.